This paragraph covers one TCR beta chain sequence. V was pared by 2 bases and J by 4 bases, with 12 bases between. CDR1 MNHNS and CDR2 SASEGT come from the germline V gene. The CDR3 sequence is 15 residues long. The entry originates in a study of blood T cell repertoires in COVID-19. Overall study: Specimens from acute and convalescent COVID-19 originated in the United States, Italy and Spain. Sources were T cells, B-cell-depleted T cells, or PBMCs; the material itself was cDNA or gDNA.

The method was immunoSEQ multiplex PCR; TCRdb's version includes in-frame clones alone and lacks a portion of them. The table shows fewer than 250,000 clones, with approximately 85% occurring only once. Recruitment covered about 25 US areas and drew participants whose ages spanned roughly 18 to 100 years. The study assigned cohorts using participant-reported clinical history. The chain is built from TRBV6-1 and TRBJ2-4; D may be TRBD2 (5 bases). The sequenced sample consisted of PBMCs or T cells enriched from blood (not recorded which). The origin of this receptor is a woman between 45 and 65 years old with acute COVID-19. This chain's CDR3 is CASSERGMEKNIQYF. In DNA form, the CDR3 reads TGTGCCAGCAGTGAACGGGGAATGGAGAAAAACATTCAGTACTTC.